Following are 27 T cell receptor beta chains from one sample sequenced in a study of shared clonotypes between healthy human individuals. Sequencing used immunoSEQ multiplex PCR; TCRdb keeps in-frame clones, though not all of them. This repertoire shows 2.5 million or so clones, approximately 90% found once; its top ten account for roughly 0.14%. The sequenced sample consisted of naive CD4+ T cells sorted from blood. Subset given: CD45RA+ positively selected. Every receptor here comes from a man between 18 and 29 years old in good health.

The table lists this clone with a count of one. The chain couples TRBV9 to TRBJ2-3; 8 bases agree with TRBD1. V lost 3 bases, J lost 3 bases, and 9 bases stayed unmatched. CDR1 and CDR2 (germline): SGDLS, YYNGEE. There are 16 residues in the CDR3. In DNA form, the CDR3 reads TGTGCCAGCAGCGGCGAAGGACAGGGCCCTACAGATACGCAGTATTTT. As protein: CASSGEGQGPTDTQYF.

CDR3 DNA sequence: TGTGCCAGCAGGTCTGGGGGGAACACAGATACGCAGTATTTT. It yields the protein CASRSGGNTDTQYF. The chain combines TRBV6-5 with TRBJ2-3; weak D call: TRBD2 (6 bases). Germline lookup yields CDR1 MNHEY and CDR2 SVGAGI. With 6 bases removed from V and 2 bases from J, the gap between germline ends came to 12 bases. The CDR3 spans 14 residues.

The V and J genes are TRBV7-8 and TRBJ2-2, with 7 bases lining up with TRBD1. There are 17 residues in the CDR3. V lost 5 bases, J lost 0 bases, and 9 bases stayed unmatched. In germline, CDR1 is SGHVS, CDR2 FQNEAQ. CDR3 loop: CASSQPPRGPNTGELFF. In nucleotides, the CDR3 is TGTGCCAGCAGCCAGCCTCCAAGGGGGCCGAACACCGGGGAGCTGTTTTTT.

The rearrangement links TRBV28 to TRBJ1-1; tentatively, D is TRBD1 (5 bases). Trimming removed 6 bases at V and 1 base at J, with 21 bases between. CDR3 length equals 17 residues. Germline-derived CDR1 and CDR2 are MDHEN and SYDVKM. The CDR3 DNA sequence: TGTGCCAGCAGCCCCATAGGGAGGGGCGAATCGAACACTGAAGCTTTCTTT. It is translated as CASSPIGRGESNTEAFF.

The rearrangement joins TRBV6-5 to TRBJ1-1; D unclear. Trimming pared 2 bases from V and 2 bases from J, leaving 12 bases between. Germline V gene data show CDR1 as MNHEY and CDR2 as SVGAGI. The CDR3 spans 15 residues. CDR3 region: CASSYVSVYNTEAFF. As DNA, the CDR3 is TGTGCCAGCAGTTACGTCTCAGTCTATAACACTGAAGCTTTCTTT.

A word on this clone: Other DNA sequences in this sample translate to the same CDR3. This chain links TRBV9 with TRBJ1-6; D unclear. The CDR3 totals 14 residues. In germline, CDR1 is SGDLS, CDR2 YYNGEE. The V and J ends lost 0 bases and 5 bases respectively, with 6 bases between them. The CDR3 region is CASSVAGDNSPLHF. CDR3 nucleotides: TGTGCCAGCAGCGTAGCCGGGGATAATTCACCCCTCCACTTT.

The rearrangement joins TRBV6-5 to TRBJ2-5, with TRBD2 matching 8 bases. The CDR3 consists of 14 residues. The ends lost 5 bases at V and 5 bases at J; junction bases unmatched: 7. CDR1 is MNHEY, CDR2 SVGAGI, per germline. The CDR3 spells CASSAPSGGETQYF. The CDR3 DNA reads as TGTGCCAGCAGTGCCCCCTCGGGAGGGGAGACCCAGTACTTC.

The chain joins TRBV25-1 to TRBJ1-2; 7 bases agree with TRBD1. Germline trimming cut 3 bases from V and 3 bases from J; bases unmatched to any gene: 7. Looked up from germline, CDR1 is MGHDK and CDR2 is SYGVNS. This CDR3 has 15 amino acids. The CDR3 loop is CASSEGGQADYGYTF. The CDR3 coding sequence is TGTGCCAGCAGTGAGGGTGGACAGGCTGACTATGGCTACACCTTC.

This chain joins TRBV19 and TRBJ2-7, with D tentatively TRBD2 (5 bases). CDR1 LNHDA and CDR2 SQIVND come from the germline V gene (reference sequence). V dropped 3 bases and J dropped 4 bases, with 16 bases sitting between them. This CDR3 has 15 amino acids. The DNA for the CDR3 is TGTGCCAGTAGTATCGGCGGGCCTCTTTGGTACGAGCAGTACTTC. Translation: CASSIGGPLWYEQYF.

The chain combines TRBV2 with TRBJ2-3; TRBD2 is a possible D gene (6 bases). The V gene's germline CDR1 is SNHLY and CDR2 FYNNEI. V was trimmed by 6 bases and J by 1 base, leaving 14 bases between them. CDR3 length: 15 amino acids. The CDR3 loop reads CASRIEGGRTDTQYF. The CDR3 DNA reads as TGTGCCAGCAGGATTGAGGGAGGCCGCACAGATACGCAGTATTTT.

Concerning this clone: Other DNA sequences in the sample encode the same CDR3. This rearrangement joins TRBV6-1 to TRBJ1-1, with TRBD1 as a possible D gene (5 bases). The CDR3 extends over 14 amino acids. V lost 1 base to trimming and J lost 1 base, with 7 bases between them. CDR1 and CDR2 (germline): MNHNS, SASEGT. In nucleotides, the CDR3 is TGTGCCAGCAGTGAAGGCAGGGCGAACACTGAAGCTTTCTTT. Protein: CASSEGRANTEAFF.

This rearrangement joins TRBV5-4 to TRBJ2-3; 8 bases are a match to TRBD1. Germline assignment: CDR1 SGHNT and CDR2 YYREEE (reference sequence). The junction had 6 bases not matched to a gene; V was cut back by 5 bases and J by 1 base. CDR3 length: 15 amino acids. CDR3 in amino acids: CASSFNRGGTDTQYF. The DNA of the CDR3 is TGTGCCAGCAGTTTCAACAGGGGGGGCACAGATACGCAGTATTTT.

In DNA form, the CDR3 reads TGTGCCAGCAGCTCCGACGCAGGAGGGACTGAAGCTTTCTTT. Its translation is CASSSDAGGTEAFF. The chain couples TRBV11-2 to TRBJ1-1, with D unclear. Germline V CDR1 and CDR2: SGHAT, FQNNGV. Trimming stripped 4 bases from V and 5 bases from J, with 14 bases between. The CDR3 is made up of 14 amino acids.

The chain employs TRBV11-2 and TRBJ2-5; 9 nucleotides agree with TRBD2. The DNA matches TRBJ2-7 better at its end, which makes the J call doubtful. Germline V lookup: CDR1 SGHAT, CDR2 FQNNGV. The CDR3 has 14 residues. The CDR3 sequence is CASSFKRGAYEQYF. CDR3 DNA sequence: TGTGCCAGCAGCTTCAAGCGGGGGGCCTACGAGCAGTACTTC.

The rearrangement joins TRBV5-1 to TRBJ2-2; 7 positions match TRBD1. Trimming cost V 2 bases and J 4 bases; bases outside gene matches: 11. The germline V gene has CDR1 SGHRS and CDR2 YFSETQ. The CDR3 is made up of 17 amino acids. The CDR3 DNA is TGCGCCAGCAGCTTAACCTTCAGGGGGTCGGGCACCGGGGAGCTGTTTTTT. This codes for CASSLTFRGSGTGELFF. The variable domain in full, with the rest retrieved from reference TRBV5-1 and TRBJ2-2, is KAGVTQTPRYLIKTRGQQVTLSCSPISGHRSVSWYQQTPGQGLQFLFEYFSETQRNKGNFPGRFSGRQFSNSRSEMNVSTLELGDSALYLCASSLTFRGSGTGELFFGEGSRLTVL.

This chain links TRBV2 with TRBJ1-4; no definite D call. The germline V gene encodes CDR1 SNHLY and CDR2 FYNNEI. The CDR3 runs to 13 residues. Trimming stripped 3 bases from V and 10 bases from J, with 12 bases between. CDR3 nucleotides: TGTGCCAGCAGTGATATTCCCGCGGGAAAACTGTTTTTT. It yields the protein CASSDIPAGKLFF.

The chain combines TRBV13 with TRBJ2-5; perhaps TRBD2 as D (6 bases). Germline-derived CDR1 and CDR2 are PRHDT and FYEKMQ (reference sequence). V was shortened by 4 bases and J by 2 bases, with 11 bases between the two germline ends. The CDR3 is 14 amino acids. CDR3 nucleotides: TGTGCCAGCAGCTACCGGGAGCCTCAAGAGACCCAGTACTTC. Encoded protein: CASSYREPQETQYF.

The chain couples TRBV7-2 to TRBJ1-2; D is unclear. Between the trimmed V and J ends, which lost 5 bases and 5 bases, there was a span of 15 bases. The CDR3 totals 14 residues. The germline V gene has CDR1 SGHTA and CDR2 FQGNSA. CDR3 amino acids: CASSTNIGDYGYTF. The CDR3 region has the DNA TGTGCCAGCAGCACGAACATCGGGGATTATGGCTACACCTTC.

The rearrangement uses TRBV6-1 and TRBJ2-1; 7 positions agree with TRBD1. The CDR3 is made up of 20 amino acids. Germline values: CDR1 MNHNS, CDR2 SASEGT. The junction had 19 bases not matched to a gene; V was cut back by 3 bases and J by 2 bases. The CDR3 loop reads CASSDTPLIIRTGTYNEQFF. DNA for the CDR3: TGTGCCAGCAGTGACACTCCCCTGATAATCCGGACAGGTACCTACAATGAGCAGTTCTTC.

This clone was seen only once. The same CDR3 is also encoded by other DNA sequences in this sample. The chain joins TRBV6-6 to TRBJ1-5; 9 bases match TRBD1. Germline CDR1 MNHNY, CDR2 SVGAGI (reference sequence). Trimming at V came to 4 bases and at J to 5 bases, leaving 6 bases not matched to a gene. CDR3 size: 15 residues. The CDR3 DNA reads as TGTGCCAGCAGTTCCGGACAGGGGCGGGATCAGCCCCAGCATTTT. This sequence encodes CASSSGQGRDQPQHF.

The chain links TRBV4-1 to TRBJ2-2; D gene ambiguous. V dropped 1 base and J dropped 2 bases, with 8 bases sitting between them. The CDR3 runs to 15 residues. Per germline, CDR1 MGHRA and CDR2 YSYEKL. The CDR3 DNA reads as TGCGCCAGCAGCCAAGTCGTCCACAACACCGGGGAGCTGTTTTTT. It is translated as CASSQVVHNTGELFF.

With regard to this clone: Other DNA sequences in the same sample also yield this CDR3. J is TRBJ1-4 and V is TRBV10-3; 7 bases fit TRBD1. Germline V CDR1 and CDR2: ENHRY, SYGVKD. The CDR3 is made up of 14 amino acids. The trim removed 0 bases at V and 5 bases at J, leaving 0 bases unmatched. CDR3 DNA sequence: TGTGCCATCAGTGAGTCAGGGGGCAATGAAAAACTGTTTTTT. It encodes CAISESGGNEKLFF.

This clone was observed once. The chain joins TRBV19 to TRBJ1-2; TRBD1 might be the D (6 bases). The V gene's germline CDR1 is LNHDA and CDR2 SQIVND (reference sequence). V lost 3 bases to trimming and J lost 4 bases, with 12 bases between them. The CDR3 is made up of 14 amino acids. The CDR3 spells CASSMGRGSYGYTF. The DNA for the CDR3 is TGTGCCAGTAGTATGGGCAGGGGCAGCTATGGCTACACCTTC.

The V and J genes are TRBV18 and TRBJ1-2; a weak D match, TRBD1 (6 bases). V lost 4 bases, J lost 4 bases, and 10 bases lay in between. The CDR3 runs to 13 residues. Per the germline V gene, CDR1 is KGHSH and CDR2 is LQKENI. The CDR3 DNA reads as TGTGCCAGCTCACAGACGGACAGCTATGGCTACACCTTC. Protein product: CASSQTDSYGYTF.

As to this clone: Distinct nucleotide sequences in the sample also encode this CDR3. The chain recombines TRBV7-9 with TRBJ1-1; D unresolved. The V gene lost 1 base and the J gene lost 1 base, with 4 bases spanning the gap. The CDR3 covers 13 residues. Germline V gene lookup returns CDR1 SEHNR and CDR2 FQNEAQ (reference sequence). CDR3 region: CASSLDENTEAFF. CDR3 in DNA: TGTGCCAGCAGCTTAGATGAGAACACTGAAGCTTTCTTT.

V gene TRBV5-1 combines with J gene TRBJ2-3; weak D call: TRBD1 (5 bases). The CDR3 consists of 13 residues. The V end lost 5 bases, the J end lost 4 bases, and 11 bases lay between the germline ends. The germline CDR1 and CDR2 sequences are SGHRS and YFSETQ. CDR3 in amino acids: CASSQMGPDTQYF. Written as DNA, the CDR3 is TGCGCCAGCAGTCAGATGGGGCCAGATACGCAGTATTTT.

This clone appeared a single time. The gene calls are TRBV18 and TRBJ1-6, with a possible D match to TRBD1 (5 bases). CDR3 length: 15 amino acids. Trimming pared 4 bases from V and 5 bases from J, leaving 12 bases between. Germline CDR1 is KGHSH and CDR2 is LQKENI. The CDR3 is CASSRRVGDNSPLHF. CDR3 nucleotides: TGTGCCAGCTCACGAAGGGTGGGGGATAATTCACCCCTCCACTTT.